These 10 T cell receptor beta chains were sequenced from one sample in a study of identical twins. One entry per CDR3 protein results from TCRdb running MiXCR on the 5' RACE reads. Of 300,000 to 400,000 distinct CDR3 sequences in the sample, around an eighth were seen once. These data were likewise used in another study, on yellow fever vaccine responses in identical twins.

The sample consisted of CD8+ T cells sorted from blood. The receptors come from a woman under 30 in good health.

This clonotype was counted only a few times. This chain links TRBV10-3 with TRBJ1-2; D uncertain. This CDR3 comprises 15 residues. Germline loops: CDR1 ENHRY, CDR2 SYGVKD. V was trimmed by 7 bases and J by 4 bases, leaving 19 bases between them. CDR3 amino acids: CAITDDGVFSYGYTF. The CDR3 DNA sequence: TGTGCCATCACCGACGATGGGGTTTTTAGCTATGGCTACACCTTC.

This chain connects TRBV7-6 to TRBJ2-5; D is perhaps TRBD2 (5 bases). CDR1 SGHVS and CDR2 FNYEAQ come from the germline V gene. The CDR3 sequence is 13 residues long. Trimming pared 3 bases from V and 3 bases from J, leaving 8 bases between. The CDR3 sequence is CASSFSREETQYF. CDR3 coding DNA: TGTGCCAGCAGCTTCTCGCGGGAAGAGACCCAGTACTTC. Combining the CDR3 with reference TRBV7-6 and TRBJ2-5 gives the whole variable domain GAGVSQSPRYKVTKRGQDVALRCDPISGHVSLYWYRQALGQGPEFLTYFNYEAQQDKSGLPNDRFSAERPEGSISTLTIQRTEQRDSAMYRCASSFSREETQYFGPGTRLLVL.

The table lists this clonotype with a few counts. The gene calls are TRBV12-3 or TRBV12-4 and TRBJ2-2, with D tentatively TRBD2 (7 bases). The germline V and J ends were trimmed by 7 bases and 4 bases, with 16 bases remaining between them. The CDR3 is 15 amino acids. Here the CDR3 DNA reads TGTGCCAGCAACTGGGCGGGGGCAGGCACCGGGGAGCTGTTTTTT. It encodes CASNWAGAGTGELFF.

This clonotype came up many times. The rearrangement links TRBV2 to TRBJ1-3; D may be TRBD1 (5 bases). CDR1 and CDR2 from the germline V gene are SNHLY and FYNNEI. V lost 3 bases and J lost 0, with 9 bases in between. The CDR3 runs 15 residues. The CDR3 spells CASSDDGHSGNTIYF. The DNA of the CDR3 is TGTGCCAGCAGTGATGACGGACACTCTGGAAACACCATATATTTT.

This clonotype was detected only a few times. The V call is TRBV7-8, the J call TRBJ2-7; 8 bases align to TRBD1. Losses at the gene ends were 7 bases for V and 5 bases for J; bases not matched to a gene: 7. Germline CDR1 SGHVS, CDR2 FQNEAQ. The CDR3 totals 13 residues. Written as DNA, the CDR3 is TGTGCCAGCACCCCGGACAGGGACGACGAGCAGTACGTC. This encodes CASTPDRDDEQYV.

The CDR3 loop is CATRGLAQETQYF. The CDR3 bases are TGTGCCACCAGGGGACTAGCGCAAGAGACCCAGTACTTC. This rearrangement joins TRBV15 to TRBJ2-5; 10 bases line up with TRBD2. V lost 6 bases, J lost 2 bases, and 0 bases stayed unmatched. Germline CDR1 reads LNHNV; CDR2 reads YYDKDF (reference sequence). The CDR3 totals 13 residues.

This clonotype was recorded a few times. The rearrangement links TRBV28 to TRBJ2-5; tentatively, D is TRBD1 (6 bases). Per germline, CDR1 MDHEN and CDR2 SYDVKM. Trimming cost V 3 bases and J 2 bases, with 22 bases left between them. CDR3 size: 18 residues. CDR3 protein: CASSLGTDSDRKQETQYF. The CDR3 DNA sequence: TGTGCCAGCAGTTTGGGGACCGATTCGGACAGAAAACAAGAGACCCAGTACTTC. Combining the CDR3 with reference TRBV28 and TRBJ2-5 gives the whole variable domain DVKVTQSSRYLVKRTGEKVFLECVQDMDHENMFWYRQDPGLGLRLIYFSYDVKMKEKGDIPEGYSVSREKKERFSLILESASTNQTSMYLCASSLGTDSDRKQETQYFGPGTRLLVL.

To note about this clonotype: With a much larger clone just one base away, this may be a read error. V usage is TRBV7-9 and J usage is TRBJ2-1; 13 bases match TRBD2. The CDR3 spans 15 residues. From germline, CDR1 is SEHNR and CDR2 FQNEAQ (reference sequence). CDR3 residues: CASSLTSGGYSEQFF. The CDR3, as DNA: TGTGCCAGCAGCCTGACTAGCGGGGGGTACAGTGAGCAGTTCTTC.

This chain connects TRBV20-1 to TRBJ2-3, with 11 bases identical to TRBD2. The CDR3 has 18 residues. CDR1 and CDR2 (germline): DFQATT, SNEGSKA (reference sequence). J gave up 2 bases and V 3 bases, and 13 bases lay outside the gene matches. The CDR3 sequence: CSASTSGSRLGATDTQYF. CDR3 nucleotides: TGCAGTGCTAGTACTAGCGGGAGTCGGTTGGGGGCCACAGATACGCAGTATTTT.

This clonotype was counted a few times. V gene TRBV27 combines with J gene TRBJ2-3; D unresolved. CDR1 is MNHEY, CDR2 SMNVEV, per germline (reference sequence). Trimming took off 6 bases at V and 0 bases at J, with 7 bases between the two ends. This CDR3 spans 13 amino acids. CDR3 sequence: CASRTFSTDTQYF. The CDR3 bases are TGTGCCAGCAGGACATTTAGCACAGATACGCAGTATTTT.